These 7 T cell receptor beta chains were sequenced from one sample in a study of regulatory T cells in long-lasting Graves disease. Investigators prepared the TCR beta libraries by applying iRepertoire HTBI primers and Arm-PCR of CDR3 regions. Using its own MiXCR run on the multiplex PCR reads, TCRdb lists one record per CDR3 protein. Of about 440,000 distinct CDR3 sequences in the sample, around 14% were seen once. This sample's time point: newly diagnosed GD, antithyroid drugs for less than 3 months. Isolated PBMC RNA provided the starting material for the TCR library. The same data also contributed to another study, on T cells in Graves' hyperthyroidism and ophthalmopathy.

This specimen was peripheral blood mononuclear cells (PBMCs), taken at new diagnosis, from a patient treated with antithyroid drugs. These TCRs come from a woman aged 25 to 39 with Graves disease.

The rearrangement joins TRBV24-1 to TRBJ2-5; TRBD2 aligns across 14 bases. J gave up 4 bases and V 7 bases, and 4 bases lay outside the gene matches. The CDR3 totals 15 residues. Per germline, CDR1 KGHDR and CDR2 SFDVKD. The chain's CDR3 is CATSRLAGGPETQYF. As DNA, the CDR3 is TGTGCCACCAGCCGACTAGCGGGAGGGCCAGAGACCCAGTACTTC.

The chain uses TRBV10-3 and TRBJ2-1; 8 bases fit TRBD1. CDR1 and CDR2 (germline): ENHRY, SYGVKD. Trimming removed 2 bases from V and 5 bases from J; junction bases left unmatched: 5. The CDR3 is made up of 15 amino acids. The CDR3 DNA sequence: TGTGCCATCAGTGAGCCAGGGGGCCCCCACAATGAGCAGTTCTTC. It is translated as CAISEPGGPHNEQFF.

The rearrangement uses TRBV5-1 and TRBJ2-3, with D tentatively TRBD2 (6 bases). Germline V gene lookup returns CDR1 SGHRS and CDR2 YFSETQ. CDR3 length: 14 residues. V was cut by 10 bases and J by 2 bases, with 17 bases left in between. The CDR3 sequence: CASAYREHTDTQYF. In DNA, the CDR3 is TGCGCCTCAGCTTACCGGGAGCACACAGATACGCAGTATTTT.

This clonotype was counted at least ten times. The rearrangement links TRBV20-1 to TRBJ2-5; 7 bases fit TRBD1. Germline V gives CDR1 DFQATT, CDR2 SNEGSKA (reference sequence). CDR3 length equals 16 residues. With V trimmed by 6 bases and J by 1 base, 14 bases remained unmatched. CDR3 in amino acids: CSAHTPGTALQETQYF. CDR3 sequence (DNA): TGCAGTGCCCACACGCCGGGGACAGCACTCCAAGAGACCCAGTACTTC.

This clonotype showed up many times. The chain couples TRBV30 to TRBJ2-7; TRBD1 might be the D (5 bases). Trimming removed 3 bases at V and 3 bases at J, with 9 bases between. This CDR3 has 12 amino acids. CDR1 is GTSNPN and CDR2 is SVGIG in the germline V gene (reference sequence). CDR3 in DNA: TGTGCCTGGAGCCAGGGATACTACGAGCAGTACTTC. This sequence encodes CAWSQGYYEQYF. The full variable domain, with the rest looked up from reference TRBV30 and TRBJ2-7, is SQTIHQWPATLVQPVGSPLSLECTVEGTSNPNLYWYRQAAGRGLQLLFYSVGIGQISSEVPQNLSASRPQDRQFILSSKKLLLSDSGFYLCAWSQGYYEQYFGPGTRLTVT.

The sample holds many counts of this clonotype. One end of the junction is discordant with germline, which a read error may explain. V is TRBV5-1 and J is TRBJ1-5; TRBD1 matches 7 bases. The germline gives CDR1 SGHRS, CDR2 YFSETQ. CDR3 size: 14 residues. The CDR3 nucleotides are TGTGCCAGCAGCCTGGGACAGAACAATCAGCCCCAGCATTTT. Residues: CASSLGQNNQPQHF.

For this clonotype: The junction departs from the called germline gene at one end, perhaps through a read error. CDR3 residues: CAGSYKDTQYF. The CDR3 nucleotides read TGTGCCGGCAGCTACAAAGATACGCAGTATTTT. The V and J genes are TRBV12-3 or TRBV12-4 and TRBJ2-3; D is ambiguous. The CDR3 has 11 residues.